In this sample, the clone carrying this T cell receptor (beta chain) turned up a few times. The TCRbeta library incorporated unique molecular identifiers. TCRdb analysed the PCR reads with MiXCR anew, one entry per CDR3 protein. The sample includes around 410,000 distinct CDR3 sequences, 9.5% to 13% of them seen just once. Germline CDR1 is LGHNA and CDR2 is YSLEER. The CDR3 is 16 amino acids. V gave up 1 base and J gave up 0 bases, with 7 bases separating them. This entry comes from a study of T-cell reconstitution after alpha-beta-depleted transplantation in children. The clonotype comes from a human donor who donated a stem cell graft to a child with acute myeloid leukemia. This chain connects TRBV4-3 to TRBJ2-6; no firm D call. The source was PBMCs from the stem cell graft donor, collected from the stem cell graft. The CDR3 coding sequence is TGCGCCAGCAGCCAAGTCTGGGGCTCTGGGGCCAACGTCCTGACTTTC. It specifies CASSQVWGSGANVLTF.